The entry below gives a single T cell receptor beta chain sequence along with its context. Using immunoSEQ multiplex PCR, the repertoire was profiled, and TCRdb retains in-frame clones only, with some absent. The profile covers about 90,000 clones, with approximately 83% appearing a single time and 5.6% taken by the ten largest. This record belongs to a study of identifying expanded T cells in peripheral blood. The V end lost 4 bases, the J end lost 8 bases, and 19 bases lay between the germline ends. The CDR3 is made up of 15 amino acids. The germline CDR1 and CDR2 sequences are SGHRS and YFSETQ. Sequencing was performed on blood. The sequence was obtained from a person aged 18 to 69 in good health. The chain couples TRBV5-1 to TRBJ2-1; D is unresolved. CDR3 sequence (DNA): TGCGCCAGCAGCCCACGACAAAGCCTCAAGGATGAGCAGTTCTTC. Translating gives CASSPRQSLKDEQFF.